This T cell receptor beta chain comes out of a study of blood T cell repertoires in COVID-19. The wider study: The cDNA or gDNA used as material had been derived from T cells, B-cell-depleted T cells, or PBMCs.

V gave up 4 bases and J gave up 0 bases; unmatched junction bases: 12. CDR3 length equals 19 residues. The germline CDR1 and CDR2 sequences are MDHEN and SYDVKM. Patients in Seattle were enrolled during active infection, then followed longitudinally. Assay used: immunoSEQ multiplex PCR; TCRdb lists only in-frame clones, some missing. The sample carries 150,000 to 200,000 clones, around nine tenths recorded once. The receptor was derived from a woman aged 70-85 years with COVID-19, enrolled during active disease. Sequenced material: peripheral blood. The chain recombines TRBV28 with TRBJ1-2, with 12 bases aligning to TRBD1. This CDR3 is CASSSDIPGQGATNYGYTF. The CDR3 DNA sequence: TGTGCCAGCAGTTCTGACATTCCGGGACAGGGGGCTACTAACTATGGCTACACCTTC.